The source of this TCR beta chain is a study of CD8+CD57+ T cells in acquired aplastic anemia listed by TCRdb under 2018. About the full investigation: DNA extracted from sorted CD4+ and CD8+ cells had a mean of roughly 3.4 ug, with a range of 0.2 to 27.4 ug. CD8+CD57+ expansion was defined as a frequency above the mean frequency observed in healthy subjects.

The patients picked for sequencing were ones in whom flow cytometry had shown an expansion of CD8+CD57+ cells. All patients had severe acquired aplastic anemia diagnosed by International Study of Aplastic Anemia and Agranulocytosis and Camitta criteria. No patient had received any therapy when blood was sampled. In the study, sorted CD4+ and CD8+ blood T cells from patients with severe aplastic anemia and from healthy subjects underwent deep sequencing of TCR repertoires. In the USA, patient enrollment took place under clinicaltrials.gov protocols 00001620, 01623167, 00001397, 00071045, 00081523 and 00961064. Ficoll-Paque density gradient centrifugation was used to isolate peripheral blood mononuclear cells. Before DNA extraction, CD4+ and CD8+ T cells were sorted with FACS or magnetic beads. The germline V gene supplies CDR1 ENHRY and CDR2 SYGVKD. The CDR3 starts with the cysteine, ends with the phenylalanine, and has 14 residues. Here the CDR3 DNA is all that survives: 42 bases in frame from base 1. V is clipped by 0 bases and J by 11 bases, and the sequence between their germline boundaries is 11 bases long.

The full study reports these points: Although roughly 29 CD8+ CDR3 sequences were shared by patients and controls, these sequences appeared highly expressed in patients and within the immunodominant clones of patients. No significant difference in CD8+ Simpson's diversity was found between patients and healthy controls (P=0.060).

Regarding this clonotype: No antigen is known for it. No base quality information exists; no much larger clone differs at one position.

Genomic DNA served as template for TCR beta VDJ combination and CDR3 sequence profiling. An Illumina HiSeq 2000 was the platform used for TCR repertoire sequencing. The paper's data handling went like this. TRBV/TRBJ rearrangement plots, CDR3 size and DJ length profiles, and Simpson's diversity index were used to evaluate the repertoires. Whichever DNA sequence was most abundant in the deep sequencing data was defined as the immunodominant clone. CDR3 amino acid sequences were checked for sharing between subjects and were compared against published repertoires and the VDJdb database. Starting from the raw public reads, TCRdb applied fastp trimming at Q25, assembled clones with MiXCR and retained in-frame beta chains. Under each unique CDR3 protein, matching rows form one entry showing the most common genes and DNA. The V and J calls reflect TCRdb's pipeline rather than the authors' work. This sample has roughly 170,000 distinct CDR3 sequences in its table, and 48% of those were observed once. 13% of the sample lies in the top ten.

This receptor was taken from a human donor with aplastic anemia. The V gene is TRBV10-3 and the J gene is TRBJ1-6, and the D gene may be TRBD1, 5 bases matching. Source material: sorted CD4+, CD8+, or CD8+CD57+ T cells (not recorded which) from PBMCs. The CDR3 loop reads CAISESRGGTPLHF. The sequenced DNA: TGTGCCATCAGTGAGTCTCGCGGGGGGACACCCCTCCACTTT.